The 13 T cell receptor beta chains in this list originate from one sample, sequenced in a study of T cell changes during pregnancy in multiple sclerosis. Profiled with immunoSEQ multiplex PCR; TCRdb holds only in-frame clones, not every one. Of 32,000 or so clones in the sample, roughly nine tenths were seen once. The material sequenced was CD4+ T cells from peripheral blood mononuclear cells, taken in the third trimester of pregnancy. These receptors were collected from a female donor in good health, enrolled as a control in a pregnancy study.

The CDR3 DNA reads TGTGCCAGTAGTAAACAATTGACAGATACGCAGTATTTT. Encoded protein: CASSKQLTDTQYF. The V gene is TRBV19, the J gene TRBJ2-3; D gene unclear. The CDR3 extends over 13 amino acids. Germline assignment: CDR1 LNHDA and CDR2 SQIVND (reference sequence). V was trimmed by 4 bases and J by 3 bases, leaving 8 bases between them.

The V and J genes are TRBV5-1 and TRBJ2-2; D is perhaps TRBD1 (5 bases). Germline V gives CDR1 SGHRS, CDR2 YFSETQ. CDR3 length: 15 amino acids. Trimming cost V 4 bases and J 2 bases, with 12 bases left between them. The CDR3 coding sequence is TGCGCCAGCAGCCACACAGGACCAAACACCGGGGAGCTGTTTTTT. As protein: CASSHTGPNTGELFF.

This clone was seen just once. The chain uses TRBV4-1 and TRBJ1-1, with 7 bases fitting TRBD1. V trimming: 3 bases; J trimming: 2 bases; junction bases outside the gene matches: 9. This CDR3 spans 16 amino acids. Germline values: CDR1 MGHRA, CDR2 YSYEKL. This CDR3 is CASSHPSGTANTEAFF. As DNA, the CDR3 is TGCGCCAGCAGCCACCCGTCCGGGACAGCTAACACTGAAGCTTTCTTT.

The chain links TRBV11-2 to TRBJ1-4; maybe TRBD1 (6 bases). V was trimmed by 4 bases and J by 4 bases, leaving 16 bases between them. Per the germline V gene, CDR1 is SGHAT and CDR2 is FQNNGV. CDR3 size: 16 residues. The CDR3 DNA is TGTGCCAGCAGCTCGACCGCCGGGACACATAATGAAAAACTGTTTTTT. This encodes CASSSTAGTHNEKLFF.

The count of this clone is one. The rearrangement joins TRBV18 to TRBJ1-1; a possible D gene is TRBD1 (5 bases). The CDR3 extends over 14 amino acids. Germline values: CDR1 KGHSH, CDR2 LQKENI. V was cut by 3 bases and J by 4 bases, with 12 bases left in between. The CDR3 nucleotides are TGTGCCAGCTCACCCGTAGGGGTGGGCACTGAAGCTTTCTTT. This gives the protein CASSPVGVGTEAFF.

The rearrangement joins TRBV30 to TRBJ2-7; 7 nucleotides agree with TRBD1. V was clipped by 5 bases and J by 2 bases; unmatched bases: 9. From germline, CDR1 is GTSNPN and CDR2 SVGIG (reference sequence). This CDR3 comprises 14 residues. The CDR3 region is CAWCPGTATYEQYF. CDR3 bases: TGTGCCTGGTGCCCCGGGACAGCAACCTACGAGCAGTACTTC.

The rearrangement joins TRBV5-4 to TRBJ1-2; D remains ambiguous. The V gene's germline CDR1 is SGHNT and CDR2 YYREEE (reference sequence). V dropped 5 bases and J dropped 3 bases, with 5 bases sitting between them. The CDR3 contains 11 residues. The CDR3 here is CASSRDYGYTF. The CDR3 DNA sequence: TGTGCCAGCAGTAGAGACTATGGCTACACCTTC.

The chain uses TRBV28 and TRBJ1-6; D may be TRBD1 (6 bases). Germline CDR1 and CDR2: MDHEN and SYDVKM. Deletions cut 7 bases from V and 1 base from J, with 8 bases between. This CDR3 region has 14 residues. The CDR3 DNA reads TGTGCCAGCAAGGGGGTTTCCTATAATTCACCCCTCCACTTT. This translates into CASKGVSYNSPLHF.

The chain carries TRBV27 and TRBJ2-7; D perhaps matches TRBD2 (5 bases). Germline V gives CDR1 MNHEY, CDR2 SMNVEV (reference sequence). V shed 5 bases and J shed 4 bases, with 24 bases lying between them. The CDR3 spans 17 residues. The chain's CDR3 is CASSHPLGRRLGYEQYF. In DNA, the CDR3 is TGTGCCAGCAGTCACCCCCTGGGTCGGAGGCTCGGGTACGAGCAGTACTTC.

The gene calls are TRBV2 and TRBJ1-5; D is uncertain. V lost 5 bases and J lost 2, with 13 bases in between. Germline V gene data show CDR1 as SNHLY and CDR2 as FYNNEI. The length of the CDR3 is 15 residues. For the CDR3, the DNA is TGTGCCAGCAGTTACGGGGTATTAGGCAATCAGCCCCAGCATTTT. It encodes CASSYGVLGNQPQHF.

The chain couples TRBV7-2 to TRBJ2-7; 13 positions agree with TRBD2. The CDR3 has 17 amino acids. J was trimmed by 4 bases and V by 1 base; bases with no gene match: 7. Germline values: CDR1 SGHTA, CDR2 FQGNSA. CDR3 DNA sequence: TGTGCCAGCAGCTTAGAGGGGACTAGCGGGACCATTTACGAGCAGTACTTC. This encodes CASSLEGTSGTIYEQYF.

The genes are TRBV27 and TRBJ1-5, with a tentative D call TRBD1 (6 bases). The CDR3 spans 16 residues. Germline V CDR1 and CDR2: MNHEY, SMNVEV (reference sequence). The germline V and J ends were trimmed by 1 base and 0 bases, with 10 bases remaining between them. CDR3 protein: CASSLYRANSNQPQHF. The CDR3 DNA follows: TGTGCCAGCAGTTTATACAGGGCGAATAGCAATCAGCCCCAGCATTTT.

The chain recombines TRBV5-1 with TRBJ2-3; D perhaps matches TRBD2 (6 bases). Germline-derived CDR1 and CDR2 are SGHRS and YFSETQ. V dropped 0 bases and J dropped 2 bases, with 13 bases sitting between them. CDR3 length: 16 amino acids. DNA of the CDR3: TGCGCCAGCAGCTTGGATGGGACTCCTAACACAGATACGCAGTATTTT. This translates into CASSLDGTPNTDTQYF.